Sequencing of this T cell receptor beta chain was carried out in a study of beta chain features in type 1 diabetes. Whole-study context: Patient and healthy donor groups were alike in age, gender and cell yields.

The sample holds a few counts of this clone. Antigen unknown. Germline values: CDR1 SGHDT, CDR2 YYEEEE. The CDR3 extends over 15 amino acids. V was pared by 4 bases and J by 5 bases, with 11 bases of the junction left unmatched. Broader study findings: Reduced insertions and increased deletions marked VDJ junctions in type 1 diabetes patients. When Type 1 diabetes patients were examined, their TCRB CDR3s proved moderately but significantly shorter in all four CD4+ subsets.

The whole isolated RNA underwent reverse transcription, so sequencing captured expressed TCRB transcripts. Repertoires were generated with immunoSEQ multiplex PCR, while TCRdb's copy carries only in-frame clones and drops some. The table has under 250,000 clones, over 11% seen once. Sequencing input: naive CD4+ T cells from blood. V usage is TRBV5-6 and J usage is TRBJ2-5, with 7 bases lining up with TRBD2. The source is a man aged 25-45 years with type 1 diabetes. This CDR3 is CASSPAAGASETQYF. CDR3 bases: TGTGCCAGCAGCCCGGCGGCGGGAGCATCTGAGACCCAGTACTTC.